What follows are 17 T cell receptor beta chains derived from one specimen sequenced in a study of blood T cell repertoires in COVID-19. Clones were read by immunoSEQ multiplex PCR, and TCRdb kept only the in-frame ones, dropping some. In the table there are about 55,000 clones, 85% to 90% of which are singletons. The specimen was peripheral blood. These receptors came from a human donor in a cohort sampled during active COVID-19.

There are a few counts of this clone. This sequence joins TRBV2 and TRBJ1-1; D gene ambiguous. The CDR3 is 12 amino acids. Trimming took 7 bases from V and 7 from J, leaving 13 bases between them. Germline CDR1 reads SNHLY; CDR2 reads FYNNEI. CDR3 in DNA: TGTGCCAGCAAACGGTCGGAGGGTGAAGCTTTCTTT. Translating gives CASKRSEGEAFF.

The rearrangement uses TRBV11-3 and TRBJ2-2; 10 nucleotides align to TRBD1. The junction had 6 bases not matched to a gene; V was cut back by 6 bases and J by 5 bases. The CDR3 extends over 15 amino acids. Per the germline V gene, CDR1 is SGHNT and CDR2 is YENEEA. The CDR3 DNA is TGTGCCAGCAGTCGGACAGGGGGAGGGACCGGGGAGCTGTTTTTT. It translates to CASSRTGGGTGELFF.

The J gene is TRBJ2-7, the V gene TRBV19; D unresolved. Germline assignment: CDR1 LNHDA and CDR2 SQIVND (reference sequence). The CDR3 is made up of 13 amino acids. V lost 3 bases and J lost 2, with 8 bases in between. CDR3 loop: CASSITKAYEQYF. As DNA, the CDR3 is TGTGCCAGTAGTATCACTAAGGCCTACGAGCAGTACTTC.

The chain has TRBV19 and TRBJ2-2, with D tentatively TRBD2 (6 bases). Trimming removed 6 bases from V and 3 bases from J, with 14 bases in between. Germline V gene sequence: CDR1 LNHDA, CDR2 SQIVND (reference sequence). The CDR3 totals 15 residues. The CDR3 loop reads CASRGGDRDTGELFF. The DNA for the CDR3 is TGTGCCAGTAGAGGCGGGGATCGGGACACCGGGGAGCTGTTTTTT.

The chain combines TRBV11-3 with TRBJ2-1; perhaps TRBD1 as D (5 bases). Trimming stripped 3 bases from V and 7 bases from J, with 10 bases between. The CDR3 has 13 amino acids. Germline values: CDR1 SGHNT, CDR2 YENEEA. CDR3 nucleotides: TGTGCCAGCAGCTTGGGGCAAGGGAATGAGCAGTTCTTC. Its protein is CASSLGQGNEQFF.

This clone appeared many times. The J gene is TRBJ2-5, the V gene TRBV7-9, with 10 bases identical to TRBD2. The CDR3 loop spans 14 amino acids. Germline V lookup: CDR1 SEHNR, CDR2 FQNEAQ (reference sequence). V lost 4 bases, J lost 7 bases, and 6 bases stayed unmatched. CDR3 sequence: CASSSLAGSATQYF. CDR3 DNA: TGTGCCAGCAGCTCACTAGCGGGGAGCGCGACCCAGTACTTC.

The chain joins TRBV5-1 to TRBJ2-1, with D tentatively TRBD2 (6 bases). Germline V gives CDR1 SGHRS, CDR2 YFSETQ. The CDR3 runs 15 residues. Trimming removed 0 bases from V and 6 bases from J, with 13 bases in between. The CDR3 DNA sequence: TGCGCCAGCAGCTTGGGCGGGACTGCGTTCAATGAGCAGTTCTTC. Its translation is CASSLGGTAFNEQFF.

The chain uses TRBV3-1 (or the pseudogene TRBV3-2) and TRBJ1-1; D perhaps matches TRBD1 (6 bases). Germline lookup yields CDR1 LGHDT and CDR2 YNNKEL (reference sequence). Trimming pared 0 bases from V and 3 bases from J, leaving 14 bases between. This CDR3 has 16 residues. DNA for the CDR3: TGTGCCAGCAGCCAAGATTTGGTGGGGGCCTACACTGAAGCTTTCTTT. Its protein product is CASSQDLVGAYTEAFF.

V is TRBV3-1 (or the pseudogene TRBV3-2) and J is TRBJ1-2; perhaps TRBD1 as D (6 bases). Germline CDR1 reads LGHDT; CDR2 reads YNNKEL (reference sequence). This CDR3 has 14 amino acids. V was cut by 3 bases and J by 4 bases, with 12 bases left in between. The CDR3 DNA is TGTGCCAGCAGCCAGGAACAGGGTGGCTATGGCTACACCTTC. This sequence encodes CASSQEQGGYGYTF.

CDR3 loop: CASSAPGLRNEQFF. The CDR3 DNA follows: TGTGCCAGCAGCGCTCCGGGACTTAGGAATGAGCAGTTCTTC. The V and J genes are TRBV6-5 and TRBJ2-1; TRBD2 might be the D (6 bases). CDR3 length: 14 amino acids. Looked up from germline, CDR1 is MNHEY and CDR2 is SVGAGI. The V end was cut by 6 bases, the J end by 7 bases, with 16 bases between.

This chain links TRBV11-2 with TRBJ1-6, with D maybe TRBD1 (5 bases). V was pared by 0 bases and J by 8 bases, with 8 bases between. Germline V CDR1 and CDR2: SGHAT, FQNNGV. CDR3 length: 14 amino acids. CDR3 sequence reads: CASSLDGGYSPLHF. CDR3 bases: TGTGCCAGCAGCTTAGATGGGGGGTATTCACCCCTCCACTTT.

The chain is built from TRBV15 and TRBJ1-5, with D uncertain. Trimming removed 5 bases from V and 3 bases from J, with 5 bases in between. CDR3 length: 12 amino acids. CDR1 and CDR2 from the germline V gene are LNHNV and YYDKDF (reference sequence). CDR3 in amino acids: CATSGHNQPQHF. CDR3 coding DNA: TGTGCCACCAGCGGGCACAATCAGCCCCAGCATTTT.

The chain recombines TRBV4-1 with TRBJ2-1, with 13 bases matching TRBD2. The CDR3 extends over 21 amino acids. Germline assignment: CDR1 MGHRA and CDR2 YSYEKL. The V and J ends lost 0 bases and 8 bases, in that order; junction bases with no gene match: 19. CDR3 region: CASSQEKGTSGIVGTPDEQFF. The CDR3 coding sequence is TGCGCCAGCAGCCAAGAGAAGGGGACTAGCGGGATAGTGGGGACACCGGATGAGCAGTTCTTC.

This chain uses TRBV5-6 with TRBJ1-6; 9 bases fit TRBD1. Losses at the gene ends were 4 bases for V and 7 bases for J; bases not matched to a gene: 3. This CDR3 region has 14 residues. Germline CDR1 is SGHDT and CDR2 is YYEEEE. The DNA for the CDR3 is TGTGCCAGCAGCCCCGGGACAGGGAATTCACCCCTCCACTTT. It yields the protein CASSPGTGNSPLHF. Drawing the rest from reference TRBV5-6 and TRBJ1-6, the complete variable domain is DAGVTQSPTHLIKTRGQQVTLRCSPKSGHDTVSWYQQALGQGPQFIFQYYEEEERQRGNFPDRFSGHQFPNYSSELNVNALLLGDSALYLCASSPGTGNSPLHFGNGTRLTVT.

The chain combines TRBV18 with TRBJ2-7; TRBD1 matches at 7 bases. The CDR3 length is 14 residues. CDR1 and CDR2 (germline): KGHSH, LQKENI. Trimming took 3 bases from V and 2 from J; bases not matched to a gene: 4. The CDR3 bases are TGTGCCAGCTCACCCGGACAGGACGCCTACGAGCAGTACTTC. Amino acids: CASSPGQDAYEQYF.

As DNA, the CDR3 is TGCGCCAGCAGCTTGAATGGGGGAGGGAACACTGAAGCTTTCTTT. Translating it yields CASSLNGGGNTEAFF. This chain links TRBV5-1 with TRBJ1-1; a possible D gene is TRBD1 (5 bases). Trimming pared 1 base from V and 1 base from J, leaving 11 bases between. The CDR3 sequence is 15 residues long. Germline loops: CDR1 SGHRS, CDR2 YFSETQ.

The chain joins TRBV2 to TRBJ2-7; 11 nucleotides align to TRBD1. The CDR3 length is 13 residues. The J segment lost 6 bases and the V segment lost 10 bases, leaving 8 bases of the junction unmatched. Germline V gene sequence: CDR1 SNHLY, CDR2 FYNNEI. The CDR3 region is CATKGQGVVEQYF. In DNA form, the CDR3 reads TGTGCCACCAAGGGACAGGGGGTGGTCGAGCAGTACTTC.